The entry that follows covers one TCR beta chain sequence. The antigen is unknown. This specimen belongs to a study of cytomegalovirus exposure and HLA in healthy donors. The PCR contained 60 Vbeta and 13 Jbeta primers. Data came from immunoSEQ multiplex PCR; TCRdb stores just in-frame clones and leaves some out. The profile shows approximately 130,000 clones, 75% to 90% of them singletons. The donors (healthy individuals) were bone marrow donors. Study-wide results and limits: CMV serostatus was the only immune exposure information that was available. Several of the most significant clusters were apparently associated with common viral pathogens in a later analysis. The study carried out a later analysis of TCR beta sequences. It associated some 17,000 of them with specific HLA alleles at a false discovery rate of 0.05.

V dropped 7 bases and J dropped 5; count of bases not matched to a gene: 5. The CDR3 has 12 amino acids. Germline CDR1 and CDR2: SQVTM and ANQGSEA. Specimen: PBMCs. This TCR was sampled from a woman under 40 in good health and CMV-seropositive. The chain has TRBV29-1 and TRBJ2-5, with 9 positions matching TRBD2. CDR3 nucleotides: TGCAGCGCTAGCGGGGCCGGGGAGACCCAGTACTTC. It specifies CSASGAGETQYF.